One and the same sample provided the 30 T cell receptor beta chains below, sequenced in a study of T cell responses to AZD1222 COVID-19 vaccine. The assay was immunoSEQ multiplex PCR, and TCRdb's table has in-frame clones only and misses some. The data show about 140,000 clones, 70% to 90% seen once. The sequencing here drew on peripheral blood, taken on day 0 of AZD1222 vaccination. These receptors all come from an adult in good health.

The chain couples TRBV20-1 to TRBJ2-7, with no clear D. Germline V gene lookup returns CDR1 DFQATT and CDR2 SNEGSKA (reference sequence). Trimming took 4 bases from V and 3 from J, leaving 7 bases between them. The CDR3 is 11 residues long. The CDR3 protein is CSAIDNYEQYF. CDR3 coding DNA: TGCAGTGCTATAGACAACTACGAGCAGTACTTC.

The chain uses TRBV11-1 and TRBJ2-1, with TRBD2 as a possible D gene (5 bases). V was pared by 1 base and J by 10 bases, with 14 bases between. CDR3 length: 14 residues. The germline V gene has CDR1 SGHAT and CDR2 FQDESV (reference sequence). The CDR3 DNA reads as TGTGCCAGCAGCTTAGTCTCCGGGGTGGGAGAGCAGTTCTTC. It translates to CASSLVSGVGEQFF.

The chain couples TRBV11-3 to TRBJ2-1; 14 bases map to TRBD2. V was pared by 3 bases and J by 6 bases, with 4 bases of the junction left unmatched. The length of the CDR3 is 16 residues. Germline CDR1 SGHNT, CDR2 YENEEA. The CDR3 DNA reads TGTGCCAGCAGCTTGGGACTAGCGGGAGCAAGCAATGAGCAGTTCTTC. Its protein is CASSLGLAGASNEQFF.

The rearrangement uses TRBV19 and TRBJ2-7; D might be TRBD1 or TRBD2, each matching 5 bases. Germline V gives CDR1 LNHDA, CDR2 SQIVND (reference sequence). This CDR3 has 13 residues. CDR3 nucleotides: TGTGCGTGTAAGTGTGGGGGAAAGGGGGAGCAGTACTTC. Residues: CACKCGGKGEQYF.

The chain combines TRBV7-2 with TRBJ1-5, with 7 bases identical to TRBD1. CDR1 and CDR2 from the germline V gene are SGHTA and FQGNSA. The CDR3 has 13 residues. V was pared by 5 bases and J by 4 bases, with 2 bases of the junction left unmatched. The CDR3, as DNA: TGTGCCAGCAGCGGACAGGCGAATCAGCCCCAGCATTTT. Protein product: CASSGQANQPQHF.

This clone was counted between two and nine times. The chain recombines TRBV6-2 or TRBV6-3 with TRBJ1-1, with D maybe TRBD1 (5 bases). V gave up 4 bases and J gave up 6 bases, with 15 bases separating them. The CDR3 loop spans 14 amino acids. Germline CDR1 and CDR2: MNHEY and SVGEGT. The CDR3 DNA reads TGTGCCAGCAGTTCCTACGACAGCAAACCTGAAGCTTTCTTT. Protein product: CASSSYDSKPEAFF.

This chain links TRBV19 with TRBJ2-1; no reliable D call. Germline V CDR1 and CDR2: LNHDA, SQIVND (reference sequence). CDR3 length: 14 residues. Trimming removed 5 bases at V and 5 bases at J, with 13 bases between. CDR3 region: CASSSYRLNNEQFF. CDR3 sequence (DNA): TGTGCCAGTAGTTCTTACCGACTTAACAATGAGCAGTTCTTC.

The chain uses TRBV4-1 and TRBJ2-3, with D perhaps matching TRBD2 (5 bases). The CDR3 is made up of 15 amino acids. The ends were cut back, 4 bases at V and 0 bases at J, with 11 bases in the middle. Germline assignment: CDR1 MGHRA and CDR2 YSYEKL. The CDR3 bases are TGCGCCAGCAGCCGAACTAGAGCTAGCACAGATACGCAGTATTTT. Encoded protein: CASSRTRASTDTQYF.

The J gene is TRBJ1-1, the V gene TRBV29-1; tentative D call: TRBD1 (6 bases). Germline lookup yields CDR1 SQVTM and CDR2 ANQGSEA. V was shortened by 4 bases and J by 7 bases, with 10 bases between the two germline ends. The CDR3 length is 11 residues. The CDR3 reads CSVARGHEAFF. CDR3 DNA: TGCAGCGTTGCCAGGGGACATGAAGCTTTCTTT.

The chain has TRBV6-6 and TRBJ2-5; tentatively, D is TRBD2 (7 bases). The CDR3 is 14 amino acids. Germline assignment: CDR1 MNHNY and CDR2 SVGAGI (reference sequence). Trimming left V 5 bases short and J 1 base short, with 11 bases between. Written as DNA, the CDR3 is TGTGCCAGCAGTCGGGGGGCGGCCCAAGAGACCCAGTACTTC. Translated: CASSRGAAQETQYF.

The chain uses TRBV10-3 and TRBJ1-3; 8 bases map to TRBD1. This CDR3 has 15 amino acids. CDR1 and CDR2 (germline): ENHRY, SYGVKD. J lost 0 bases, V lost 5 bases, and 3 bases had no gene match. This CDR3 reads CAISRQGSSGNTIYF. The DNA of the CDR3 is TGTGCCATCAGTAGACAGGGGAGCTCTGGAAACACCATATATTTT.

This rearrangement joins TRBV10-3 to TRBJ2-7, with D perhaps matching TRBD2 (5 bases). The V end was cut by 10 bases, the J end by 5 bases, with 15 bases between. The CDR3 is 12 residues long. Germline assignment: CDR1 ENHRY and CDR2 SYGVKD. DNA of the CDR3: TGTGCCACTCGCGGACTTGGCAACGAGCAGTACTTC. Its protein is CATRGLGNEQYF.

The gene calls are TRBV19 and TRBJ2-1; TRBD2 matches 12 bases. With 0 bases clipped from V and 6 bases from J, the junction kept 6 bases outside the gene matches. This CDR3 has 17 residues. Germline CDR1 LNHDA, CDR2 SQIVND (reference sequence). For the CDR3, the DNA is TGTGCCAGTAGTATAGATTCTAGCGGGAGGGCCTCCAATGAGCAGTTCTTC. Translating gives CASSIDSSGRASNEQFF. The variable domain in full, completed from reference TRBV19 and TRBJ2-1, reads DGGITQSPKYLFRKEGQNVTLSCEQNLNHDAMYWYRQDPGQGLRLIYYSQIVNDFQKGDIAEGYSVSREKKESFPLTVTSAQKNPTAFYLCASSIDSSGRASNEQFFGPGTRLTVL.

This sequence joins TRBV7-2 and TRBJ1-4; unclear D gene. V lost 5 bases and J lost 7, with 14 bases in between. There are 14 residues in the CDR3. Per germline, CDR1 SGHTA and CDR2 FQGNSA. The CDR3 DNA sequence: TGTGCCAGCAGCCCATCTCGAGCGGGTGAAAAACTGTTTTTT. Its protein is CASSPSRAGEKLFF.

There are a few counts of this clone. The rearrangement uses TRBV4-1 and TRBJ1-6; D unresolved. CDR3 length: 15 residues. The V end lost 5 bases, the J end lost 4 bases, and 12 bases lay between the germline ends. From germline, CDR1 is MGHRA and CDR2 YSYEKL. DNA for the CDR3: TGCGCCAGCAGCGTAAAGGGAGCTTATAATTCACCCCTCCACTTT. Amino acids: CASSVKGAYNSPLHF.

CDR3 protein: CASSEARRQASPLHF. The CDR3 DNA reads as TGTGCCAGCAGTGAAGCCCGACGACAGGCTTCACCCCTCCACTTT. V usage is TRBV2 and J usage is TRBJ1-6, with D perhaps TRBD1 (6 bases). The V gene's germline CDR1 is SNHLY and CDR2 FYNNEI. The CDR3 sequence is 15 residues long. Between the trimmed V and J ends, which lost 0 bases and 9 bases, there was a span of 12 bases.

This clone was seen only once. The V call is TRBV11-3, the J call TRBJ2-2, with a possible D match to TRBD2 (5 bases). Trimming took 5 bases from V and 3 from J, leaving 16 bases between them. CDR1 is SGHNT, CDR2 YENEEA, per germline. The CDR3 runs 16 residues. CDR3 amino acids: CASSAGGSRDTGELFF. The DNA for the CDR3 is TGTGCCAGCAGCGCCGGCGGGTCACGAGACACCGGGGAGCTGTTTTTT.

The V and J genes are TRBV4-1 and TRBJ1-2; no reliable D call. Germline V gene sequence: CDR1 MGHRA, CDR2 YSYEKL. Trimming took 0 bases from V and 3 from J, leaving 11 bases between them. The CDR3 loop spans 15 amino acids. The CDR3 region has the DNA TGCGCCAGCAGCCAAGACCCCAATCCAGACTATGGCTACACCTTC. Amino acids: CASSQDPNPDYGYTF.

This clone appeared many times. The chain employs TRBV9 and TRBJ2-5; TRBD1 is a possible D gene (6 bases). This CDR3 spans 13 amino acids. The V gene's germline CDR1 is SGDLS and CDR2 YYNGEE. Between the trimmed V and J ends, which lost 4 bases and 5 bases, there was a span of 12 bases. CDR3 loop: CASSSGQSETQYF. In DNA form, the CDR3 reads TGTGCCAGCAGCAGCGGACAGTCGGAGACCCAGTACTTC.

This clone was picked up a small number of times. The chain joins TRBV7-2 to TRBJ1-3; D is unresolved. Germline assignment: CDR1 SGHTA and CDR2 FQGNSA. This CDR3 has 15 residues. Trimming left V 3 bases short and J 4 bases short, with 13 bases between. The CDR3 region has the DNA TGTGCCAGCAGCTTTGGGTCACAGAGGGGAAACACCATATATTTT. Encoded protein: CASSFGSQRGNTIYF.

The chain carries TRBV4-3 and TRBJ2-1; 7 nucleotides line up with TRBD2. Germline trimming cut 5 bases from V and 6 bases from J; bases unmatched to any gene: 7. The CDR3 runs 14 residues. Germline CDR1 is LGHNA and CDR2 is YSLEER. The CDR3 DNA follows: TGCGCCAGCAGCTTAGAGGCTAGCGGCAATGAGCAGTTCTTC. Translated, it gives CASSLEASGNEQFF.

This sequence joins TRBV7-2 and TRBJ2-7; 7 nucleotides line up with TRBD2. The CDR3 is made up of 13 amino acids. Germline loops: CDR1 SGHTA, CDR2 FQGNSA. The V segment lost 5 bases and the J segment 3 bases; nucleotides outside the gene matches: 4. The CDR3 loop is CASSRGRGYEQYF. The DNA for the CDR3 is TGTGCCAGCAGCCGGGGGAGGGGCTACGAGCAGTACTTC.

V is TRBV10-2 and J is TRBJ1-6; D is unclear. This CDR3 comprises 14 residues. V was trimmed by 2 bases and J by 10 bases, leaving 12 bases between them. CDR1 WSHSY and CDR2 SAAADI come from the germline V gene. CDR3 nucleotides: TGCGCCAGCAGTGAGAGCCCCGGCTACTCACCCCTCCACTTT. This codes for CASSESPGYSPLHF.

The rearrangement uses TRBV6-6 and TRBJ2-1, with 8 bases that match TRBD1. Losses at the gene ends were 2 bases for V and 0 bases for J; bases not matched to a gene: 3. Looked up from germline, CDR1 is MNHNY and CDR2 is SVGAGI (reference sequence). This CDR3 has 16 amino acids. CDR3 sequence reads: CASSYRTGSSYNEQFF. In DNA, the CDR3 is TGTGCCAGCAGTTACCGGACAGGGAGCTCCTACAATGAGCAGTTCTTC.

The rearrangement links TRBV12-5 to TRBJ2-4; no firm D call. Trimming took off 6 bases at V and 8 bases at J, with 17 bases between the two ends. The CDR3 contains 14 residues. CDR1 is LGHNT, CDR2 FRNRAP, per germline. The DNA for the CDR3 is TGTGCTAGTGGCAAGACACCGTCACCACACATTCAGTACTTC. It is translated as CASGKTPSPHIQYF.

This clone was seen only once. The rearrangement links TRBV7-9 to TRBJ1-5, with unresolved D. Trimming cost V 5 bases and J 4 bases, with 12 bases left between them. CDR1 is SEHNR and CDR2 is FQNEAQ in the germline V gene (reference sequence). This CDR3 has 14 residues. This CDR3 is CASSPGGPNQPQHF. DNA for the CDR3: TGTGCCAGCAGCCCTGGAGGACCTAATCAGCCCCAGCATTTT.

This sequence joins TRBV20-1 and TRBJ1-2; the D is unclear. Germline V gives CDR1 DFQATT, CDR2 SNEGSKA (reference sequence). This CDR3 contains 13 residues. V was clipped by 3 bases and J by 1 base, with 9 bases between them. CDR3 in DNA: TGCAGTGCTAGTCTCACCAGTAACTATGGCTACACCTTC. Its protein product is CSASLTSNYGYTF.

This chain joins TRBV6-6 and TRBJ1-1, with D maybe TRBD1 (6 bases). This CDR3 spans 13 amino acids. V lost 6 bases and J 6 bases, leaving 14 bases between the germline ends. From germline, CDR1 is MNHNY and CDR2 SVGAGI (reference sequence). CDR3 in DNA: TGTGCCAGCAGCTATAGGGGGAAGCCTGAAGCTTTCTTT. Amino acids: CASSYRGKPEAFF.

This clone was seen only a few times. The chain carries TRBV2 and TRBJ1-2, with 11 bases lining up with TRBD1. The CDR3 sequence is 15 residues long. Unmatched junction bases numbered 9, after V lost 5 bases and J lost 7 bases. The germline V gene has CDR1 SNHLY and CDR2 FYNNEI. Here the CDR3 reads CASSSTDRGRGGYTF. The CDR3 DNA is TGTGCCAGCAGTTCAACGGACAGGGGGCGGGGTGGCTACACCTTC.

The V and J genes are TRBV6-6 and TRBJ1-2; D might be TRBD1 (5 bases). Germline-derived CDR1 and CDR2 are MNHNY and SVGAGI (reference sequence). The CDR3 extends over 15 amino acids. Trimming removed 5 bases at V and 7 bases at J, with 20 bases between. The CDR3 DNA is TGTGCCAGCAGTGCAGGGAGGGTCCCACCGGGTGGCTACACCTTC. It translates to CASSAGRVPPGGYTF.